The entry below gives a single T cell receptor (beta chain) sequence along with its context. Its recognized antigen is unknown. The data belong to a study of monozygotic twins with inflammatory bowel disease (dated by TCRdb to 2018 to 2020). About the study as a whole: In total, roughly 30 monozygotic twin pairs made up the full study: 19 Danish pairs, all IBD-discordant, plus nine German pairs, of which four were IBD-concordant and five were IBD-discordant. Disease-associated traits were sought mainly through comparisons between IBD patients and their genetically identical healthy co-twins within discordant pairs. Each individual had, on average, about 151 000 unique TCRalpha sequences and 181 000 unique TCRbeta sequences available for analysis.

A roughly 2.5 ml peripheral blood sample was drawn into PAXgene tubes per donor and stored at -80°C. Total RNA was isolated from whole blood with the PAXgene blood miRNA kit on an automated QIAcube, without T cell sorting. Peripheral blood from monozygotic twin pairs, either concordant or discordant for inflammatory bowel disease, underwent deep TCRalpha and TCRbeta repertoire profiling that used unique molecular barcoding. Smoking habits were recorded for all twin pairs, and individuals were classified as current, former or never smokers. CDR3 length: 13 amino acids, cysteine to phenylalanine. No DNA was logged. Based on the germline V gene, the CDR1 and CDR2 sequences are SGHTA and FQGNSA. The paper as a whole reports these results and caveats: Concordant and discordant twins showed no difference in repertoire similarity, possibly because of limited statistical power. Because patients received different immunosuppressive treatments, the repertoires may have picked up extra background noise and variability between individuals. TCRbeta repertoire diversity, by inverse Simpson index, was decreased in IBD patients compared with their healthy co-twins. Compared with healthy twins, IBD patients shared fewer clonotypes with other individuals, and the difference was most pronounced in patients with signs of disease activity. The results gave no support for a single strong signal or clonotype linked to IBD. The analysis was unable to tell apart different T cell subtypes.

The library came from 5' RACE. Each TCR library was prepared from about 4,000 ng of total RNA. cDNA was synthesized with SMARTScribe reverse transcriptase in eight separate reactions per sample. During cDNA synthesis, template switching was used to introduce unique molecular identifiers that contained a 6-nucleotide sample barcode. TCRalpha and TCRbeta cDNA was amplified by two nested PCRs of about 15 and 9 cycles, with bead purification after each PCR. Before amplification, the cDNA was both treated with uracil DNA-glycosylase and purified with the QIAquick PCR purification kit. In the second PCR, Illumina TruSeq-compatible adapters and sample-specific barcodes were added. Library quality and concentration were assessed using TapeStation and Qubit, and about 5.2 ng of each library was pooled. The pooled libraries were sequenced with 2 x 100 bp reads and custom sequencing primers on an Illumina HiSeq2500 single-index Rapid Run. Per the original workflow: PCR and sequencing errors were corrected by UMI-based consensus assembly using MiGEC version 1.2.6. MiXCR version 2.1.1 was used for V(D)J alignment, clonotype assembly and CDR3 extraction. To normalise gene usage, clonotype sharing and MAIT/NKT TCR abundance, the top 1000, 10 000 and 20 000 clonotypes in each sample were analysed. After downsampling to 27 000 UMIs, diversity was calculated as the inverse Simpson index using the vegan R package. Paired Mann-Whitney U tests were applied to discordant twin pairs, with Benjamini-Hochberg correction for multiple testing. Following TCRdb reprocessing, every CDR3 protein sequence forms one entry, and DNA is not provided. The V and J calls follow TCRdb's processing rather than the paper's. This sample's table contains 150,000 to 200,000 distinct CDR3 sequences. The ten largest clones capture about 2.7% of the sample.

Sequencing input: blood. This TCR was sampled from a human donor with ulcerative colitis or Crohn's disease, or a healthy co-twin of an affected twin (not recorded which). This sequence uses TRBV7-2 and TRBJ2-7. The CDR3 region has the sequence CASSPGGYDEQYF.